This T cell receptor (beta chain) is from a study of CD8+ T cells in alopecia areata. In the study overall: Twice daily, treated patients received 5 to 10 mg of oral tofacitinib. A 6-month period off drug followed tofacitinib, which lasted 6 to 18 months. Severity was scored as percentage of affected scalp area in treated patients.

Study conclusions and caveats: Amid tofacitinib therapy, many expanded lesional clones stayed present in scalp and blood.

Note on this clone: Its target is unknown.

Investigators isolated RNA and reverse transcribed it into cDNA to act as the sequencing template. Data came from immunoSEQ multiplex PCR; TCRdb stores just in-frame clones and leaves some out. The profile shows roughly 200,000 clones, 40% to 65% of them singletons. Regarding treatment: oral pan-JAK inhibitor, 5-10 mg twice daily. The TCR sequence derives from a human donor with alopecia areata. The specimen comprised CD8+ T cells sorted from blood, sampled at week 24, from a patient treated with tofacitinib.

The CDR3 bases are TGTGCCAGCAGCTTGGAGGGTGATGGGGGCGATGAGCAGTTCTTC. It specifies CASSLEGDGGDEQFF. The rearrangement joins TRBV5-6 to TRBJ2-1, with TRBD1 as a possible D gene (6 bases). The V gene lost 0 bases and the J gene lost 8 bases, with 15 bases spanning the gap. The CDR3 covers 15 residues. Germline values: CDR1 SGHDT, CDR2 YYEEEE.